The 19 T cell receptor beta chains below all came from one sample that was sequenced in a study of read filtering for tumor transcriptome and immune sequencing. Molecular barcoded adaptors covering alpha/delta and beta/gamma chains were used on approximately 400 ng RNA. TCRdb itself ran the reads through MiXCR, one entry per CDR3 protein. The table records approximately 59,000 distinct CDR3 sequences, around 12% of them present only once. Input material: a population of CD138-negative cells sorted from bone marrow. These TCRs come from a donor aged 40 or over with multiple myeloma.

This clonotype was observed many times. The gene calls are TRBV12-3 or TRBV12-4 and TRBJ1-4, with D perhaps TRBD1 (6 bases). V was cut by 3 bases and J by 5 bases, with 13 bases left in between. CDR3 length: 15 amino acids. The CDR3, as DNA: TGTGCCAGCAGTTTGGGGGGGGCCAAAAATGAAAAACTGTTTTTT. It codes for CASSLGGAKNEKLFF.

This clonotype was found many times. The rearrangement joins TRBV20-1 to TRBJ1-5; D may be TRBD1 (6 bases). CDR3 length: 15 residues. Germline CDR1 and CDR2: DFQATT and SNEGSKA (reference sequence). V shed 0 bases and J shed 2 bases, with 11 bases lying between them. The CDR3 region is CSAREGAGGNQPQHF. The DNA of the CDR3 is TGCAGTGCTAGAGAGGGGGCCGGGGGCAATCAGCCCCAGCATTTT.

This clonotype was counted ten times or more. The chain has TRBV20-1 and TRBJ1-1, with D possibly matching TRBD1 (5 bases). V was clipped by 0 bases and J by 0 bases, with 11 bases between them. CDR1 DFQATT and CDR2 SNEGSKA come from the germline V gene (reference sequence). CDR3 length: 15 residues. The CDR3: CSARDRGPLNTEAFF. Here the CDR3 DNA reads TGCAGTGCTAGAGATAGGGGCCCACTGAACACTGAAGCTTTCTTT.

In this sample, this clonotype turned up many times. The gene calls are TRBV7-9 and TRBJ2-1; tentatively, D is TRBD2 (5 bases). Germline CDR1 and CDR2: SEHNR and FQNEAQ (reference sequence). This CDR3 region has 15 residues. Trimming took 5 bases from V and 6 from J, leaving 17 bases between them. The CDR3 DNA reads TGTGCCAGCAGCCCGTACGGACTCCTCGGCAATGAGCAGTTCTTC. It translates to CASSPYGLLGNEQFF.

As to this clonotype: This may be a read error: a much more frequent sequence differs by one nucleotide. The V and J genes are TRBV12-3 or TRBV12-4 and TRBJ1-4; D may be TRBD1 (5 bases). This CDR3 contains 19 residues. CDR3 DNA sequence: TGTGCCAGCAGTTTAGCGGGTGGGACTTCTAGAGGGACTAATGAAAAACGGTTTTTT. It translates to CASSLAGGTSRGTNEKRFF.

This clonotype has at least ten counts. CDR3 nucleotide sequence: TGCGCCAGCAGCTTGGCAGCTTTCGAAACCGGGGAGCTGTTTTTT. It is translated as CASSLAAFETGELFF. V and J are TRBV5-1 and TRBJ2-2; D call uncertain. The length of the CDR3 is 15 residues. With 0 bases removed from V and 5 bases from J, the gap between germline ends came to 11 bases. CDR1 is SGHRS and CDR2 is YFSETQ in the germline V gene.

This clonotype was recorded at least ten times. The V gene is TRBV5-4, the J gene TRBJ1-1, with a possible D match to TRBD1 (5 bases). The CDR3 covers 13 residues. Germline V gene data show CDR1 as SGHNT and CDR2 as YYREEE (reference sequence). Trimming removed 4 bases from V and 4 bases from J, with 11 bases in between. CDR3 sequence (DNA): TGTGCCAGCAGCCCCGGCAGGGCCACTGAAGCTTTCTTT. As protein: CASSPGRATEAFF.

This clonotype was counted many times. The chain uses TRBV3-1 and TRBJ2-4; D gene unclear. Trimming left V 1 base short and J 0 bases short, with 7 bases between. The germline CDR1 and CDR2 sequences are LGHDT and YNNKEL (reference sequence). The CDR3 is 15 residues long. CDR3 amino acids: CASSQGGIAKNIQYF. In DNA form, the CDR3 reads TGTGCCAGCAGCCAAGGGGGAATAGCCAAAAACATTCAGTACTTC.

Comments on this clonotype: No conserved phenylalanine or tryptophan ends this CDR3, so it is likely a read error. This chain connects TRBV20-1 to TRBJ1-5; 12 nucleotides align to TRBD1. CDR1 and CDR2 (germline): DFQATT, SNEGSKA (reference sequence). The CDR3 has 17 residues. CDR3 amino acids: CSASKGQGARSNQPQHL. As DNA, the CDR3 is TGCAGCGCTAGTAAGGGACAGGGGGCGAGGAGCAATCAGCCCCAGCATCTT.

About this clonotype itself: A single base separates this from a much larger clone, so it may be a read error. The conserved final phenylalanine or tryptophan is absent from the CDR3, which likely points to a read error. This chain connects TRBV7-9 to TRBJ2-3; D possibly corresponds to TRBD2 (6 bases). V was clipped by 4 bases and J by 10 bases, with 12 bases between them. Looked up from germline, CDR1 is SEHNR and CDR2 is FQNEAQ (reference sequence). The CDR3 is 12 residues long. CDR3 sequence: CASSSGRQAQYS. Here the CDR3 DNA reads TGTGCCAGCAGCTCAGGGAGGCAGGCGCAGTATTCT.

This clonotype has ten or more counts. The chain combines TRBV28 with TRBJ2-7, with D unresolved. Germline CDR1 is MDHEN and CDR2 is SYDVKM. The V end lost 3 bases, the J end lost 3 bases, and 18 bases lay between the germline ends. This CDR3 comprises 16 residues. The CDR3 sequence: CASSFLPPNYLYEQYF. In DNA, the CDR3 is TGTGCCAGCAGTTTTCTCCCACCCAACTACCTCTACGAGCAGTACTTC.

The rearrangement joins TRBV12-3 or TRBV12-4 to TRBJ2-1; maybe TRBD1 (6 bases). The V end lost 6 bases, the J end lost 7 bases, and 16 bases lay between the germline ends. This CDR3 region has 14 residues. CDR3 in DNA: TGTGCCAGCAGCTTACCACAGGGAAGGAATGAGCAGTTCTTC. It yields the protein CASSLPQGRNEQFF.

This clonotype was seen at least ten times. The chain recombines TRBV7-3 with TRBJ2-1; D is possibly TRBD1 (5 bases). The CDR3 is made up of 16 amino acids. Germline V gives CDR1 SGHTA, CDR2 FQGTGA. V dropped 0 bases and J dropped 7 bases, with 16 bases sitting between them. The CDR3 region has the DNA TGTGCCAGCAGCTTAACCCTCGACAGTCTAGGGAATGAGCAGTTCTTC. Residues: CASSLTLDSLGNEQFF. The full variable domain, its missing parts supplied by reference TRBV7-3 and TRBJ2-1, is GAGVSQTPSNKVTEKGKYVELRCDPISGHTALYWYRQSLGQGPEFLIYFQGTGAADDSGLPNDRFFAVRPEGSVSTLKIQRTERGDSAVYLCASSLTLDSLGNEQFFGPGTRLTVL.

This clonotype was counted ten times or more. The chain has TRBV7-2 and TRBJ2-1, with 10 bases that match TRBD2. The V gene end was trimmed by 3 bases and the J gene end by 9 bases; junction bases not matched to a gene: 8. This CDR3 contains 15 residues. Germline CDR1 is SGHTA and CDR2 is FQGNSA. The CDR3 loop reads CASSFTRSGGSEQFF. The CDR3 bases are TGTGCCAGCAGCTTTACCCGTAGCGGGGGGAGTGAGCAGTTCTTC.

This clonotype has at least ten counts. The chain has TRBV7-8 and TRBJ1-1; D is undetermined. Germline loops: CDR1 SGHVS, CDR2 FQNEAQ. The CDR3 sequence is 13 residues long. V was pared by 3 bases and J by 2 bases, with 7 bases between. This CDR3 reads CASSFVRNTEAFF. In DNA, the CDR3 is TGTGCCAGCAGCTTCGTCAGAAACACTGAAGCTTTCTTT. The complete variable domain, with remaining parts taken from reference TRBV7-8 and TRBJ1-1, reads GAGVSQSPRYKVAKRGQDVALRCDPISGHVSLFWYQQALGQGPEFLTYFQNEAQLDKSGLPSDRFFAERPEGSVSTLKIQRTQQEDSAVYLCASSFVRNTEAFFGQGTRLTVV.

The chain uses TRBV6-1 and TRBJ2-1, with 7 bases that match TRBD2. The CDR3 is made up of 15 amino acids. With 6 bases clipped from V and 1 base from J, the junction kept 6 bases outside the gene matches. Germline CDR1 is MNHNS and CDR2 is SASEGT. CDR3 in DNA: TGTGCCAGCAGAACGGGGGGTGAATCCTACAATGAGCAGTTCTTC. This translates into CASRTGGESYNEQFF.

This clonotype was seen repeatedly, ten times or more. The gene calls are TRBV20-1 and TRBJ2-7; D is possibly TRBD1 (5 bases). Germline CDR1 DFQATT, CDR2 SNEGSKA (reference sequence). Between the trimmed V and J ends, which lost 6 bases and 4 bases, there was a span of 19 bases. This CDR3 region has 14 residues. CDR3 residues: CSAPFLQGSYEQYF. CDR3 sequence (DNA): TGCAGTGCCCCCTTTCTCCAGGGCTCGTACGAGCAGTACTTC.

This clonotype was counted ten times or more. This rearrangement joins TRBV7-2 to TRBJ2-3, with D perhaps TRBD1 or TRBD2 (5 bases each). Germline V gene lookup returns CDR1 SGHTA and CDR2 FQGNSA. This CDR3 is 14 amino acids long. V was shortened by 5 bases and J by 2 bases, with 11 bases between the two germline ends. In DNA, the CDR3 is TGTGCCAGCAGCCCTGGGACCGCCACAGATACGCAGTATTTT. Encoded protein: CASSPGTATDTQYF.

Concerning this clonotype: This may be a read error, as it is one base from a much larger clone. The chain recombines TRBV5-1 with TRBJ1-5, with D hard to call. Germline lookup yields CDR1 SGHRS and CDR2 YFSETQ. CDR3 length: 13 amino acids. The CDR3 coding sequence is TGCGCCAGCAGCCTAAACCTGGGTCAGCTCCAGCATTTT. Encoded protein: CASSLNLGQLQHF.